A single TCR beta chain is shown here with its context. The antigen remains unidentified. This specimen belongs to a study of shared clonotypes between healthy human individuals. The wider study: Three plates were used per donor for CD4 naive, three for CD4 memory, two for CD8 naive and one for CD8 memory. Points from the study as a whole: Among donors, the sharing of clonotypes was expected to be influenced by sequencing depth. Across subsets, estimated richness was generally greater for naive than for memory populations.

The germline CDR1 and CDR2 sequences are MNHNS and SASEGT. The junction had 3 bases not matched to a gene; V was cut back by 3 bases and J by 4 bases. The CDR3 covers 15 residues. This table comes from immunoSEQ multiplex PCR, and its TCRdb copy is limited to in-frame clones, with some not included. The table records millions of clones, just under 95% of them present only once. Selected positively for CCR7 and CD45RO-negative, naive CD8 cells excluded terminally differentiated effector memory CD45RA+ cells. The source of this sequence is a man younger than 35 in good health. The sequenced sample consisted of naive CD8+ T cells sorted from blood. The V and J genes are TRBV6-1 and TRBJ2-3; TRBD1 aligns across 11 bases. CDR3 sequence: CASSDRTGGADTQYF. In DNA, the CDR3 is TGTGCCAGCAGTGACCGGACAGGGGGCGCAGATACGCAGTATTTT.